The rows below give T cell receptor beta chains drawn from one sample of a study of long-term antiretroviral therapy in people with HIV. Generated by immunoSEQ multiplex PCR, the TCRdb table keeps only in-frame clones and is missing some. The sample records tens of thousands of clones, 70% to 85% being singletons. This material consisted of unsorted PBMCs, taken 0.5 years before starting antiretroviral therapy. The receptors shown here come from a man between 35 and 55 years old with HIV. Both conserved end residues are trimmed from each CDR3. Each record gives: J gene, V gene, clone size, CDR3 protein. A clone size is listed for some rows: how often the clone was seen (once, few, many), or a class if it is expanded.

>TRBJ2-5|TRBV5-6|.
ASSSTGTETQY
>TRBJ1-5|TRBV6-5|.
ASSSRRRGGNQPQH
>TRBJ2-2|TRBV28|once
ASSYYRNTGELF
>TRBJ2-3|TRBV25-1|.
ASSESPTDTQY
>.|TRBV2|.
ASSQEFGTVIYEQY
>TRBJ1-1|TRBV27|.
ASSGGAYTEAF
>TRBJ1-1|TRBV7-6|.
ASSLAPWRALNTEAF
>TRBJ2-1|TRBV2|.
ASSTGRGGNDNEQF
>TRBJ1-1|TRBV18|.
ASSPQGGNTEAF
>TRBJ1-2|TRBV11-2|.
ASSPVSSYYGYT
>TRBJ1-2|TRBV30|.
AWWTGTGIWGYT
>TRBJ2-3|TRBV5-1|.
ASSLAYGRSADTQY
>TRBJ2-5|TRBV5-1|.
ASSLPTGSQETQY
>TRBJ1-1|TRBV5-1|.
ASSLRGDTEAF
>TRBJ1-1|TRBV2|.
ASGQGVEAF
>TRBJ1-2|TRBV18|once
ASSPSGDPNYGYT
>TRBJ1-6|TRBV28|.
ASSTNSPLH
>TRBJ2-7|TRBV19|.
ASSIDGETYEQY
>TRBJ2-3|TRBV2|.
ASRGFTSTDTQY
>TRBJ1-5|TRBV27|.
ASSSSGNQPQH
>TRBJ2-4|TRBV5-6|.
ASSWGGTKNIQY
>TRBJ1-5|TRBV6-5|.
ASRGGNQPQH
>TRBJ2-3|TRBV28|.
ASSATSGGADTQY
>TRBJ1-3|TRBV30|.
AWSRGTDSGNTIY
>TRBJ1-6|TRBV7-9|.
ASSQTGGNSPLH
>TRBJ1-4|TRBV6-1|.
ASSKDRDPKLF
>TRBJ2-2|TRBV4-3|.
ASRRDRDTGELF
>TRBJ1-6|TRBV30|few
AWSVGSSPYNSPLH
>TRBJ2-3|TRBV7-6|.
ASSLLGQGAPTDTQY
>TRBJ2-5|TRBV5-1|.
ASSTGTMGETQY
>TRBJ2-2|TRBV7-6|.
ASSLISNTGELF
>TRBJ2-7|TRBV13|.
ASSPQGEVYEQY
>TRBJ1-2|TRBV28|few
ASSLDRGHYGYT
>TRBJ1-2|TRBV7-2|few
ASSLAPRTTFRGYT
>TRBJ1-1|TRBV7-2|.
ASSPPRGNTEAF
>TRBJ2-1|TRBV9|.
ASSVTGGYNEQF
>TRBJ1-2|TRBV28|.
ASSNLLTGSTQAYT
>TRBJ2-3|TRBV14|.
ASSQDFTTSQY
>TRBJ1-5|TRBV27|.
ASSFAKNSNQPQH
>TRBJ2-7|TRBV27|.
ASSFLPRQGHYEQY
>TRBJ1-3|TRBV7-9|once
ASSSPGGQGNTGNTIY
>TRBJ1-5|TRBV6-4|.
AGTWPQH
>TRBJ1-1|TRBV6-5|.
ASSARGGPNTEAF
>TRBJ2-5|TRBV4-1|.
ASSPLWGTVLETQY
>TRBJ1-2|TRBV30|few
AWSVGPGSYGYT
>TRBJ1-5|TRBV6-1|.
ASSERRDQPQH
>TRBJ2-1|TRBV7-9|once
ASSLLGTSGEQF
>TRBJ2-5|TRBV5-1|.
ASSEGAGDRETQY
>TRBJ1-1|TRBV4-3|.
ASSRGRTMNTEAF
>TRBJ1-2|TRBV6-7|.
ASSYSNGEVGPTMGYT
>TRBJ1-1|TRBV18|.
ASSPDRQNTEAF
>TRBJ2-5|TRBV4-3|few
ASSQAGAGAQETQY
>TRBJ1-4|TRBV27|.
ASSPRTGEKLF